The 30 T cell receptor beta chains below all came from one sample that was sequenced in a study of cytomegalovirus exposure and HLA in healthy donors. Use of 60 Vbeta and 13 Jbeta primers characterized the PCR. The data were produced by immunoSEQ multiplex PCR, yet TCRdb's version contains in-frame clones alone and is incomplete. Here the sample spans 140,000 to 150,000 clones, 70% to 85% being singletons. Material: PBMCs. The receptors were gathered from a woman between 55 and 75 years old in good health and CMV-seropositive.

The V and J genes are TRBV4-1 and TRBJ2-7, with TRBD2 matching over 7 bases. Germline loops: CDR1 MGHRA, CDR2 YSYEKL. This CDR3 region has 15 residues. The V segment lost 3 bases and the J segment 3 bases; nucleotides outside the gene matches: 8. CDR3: CASSHPQRGHYEQYF. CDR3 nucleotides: TGCGCCAGCAGCCATCCCCAGCGGGGCCACTACGAGCAGTACTTC.

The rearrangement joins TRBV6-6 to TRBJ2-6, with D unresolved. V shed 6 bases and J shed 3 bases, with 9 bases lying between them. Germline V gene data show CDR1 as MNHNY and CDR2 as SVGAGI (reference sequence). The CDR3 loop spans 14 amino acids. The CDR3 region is CASSRGGGANVLTF. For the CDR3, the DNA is TGTGCCAGCAGCCGAGGTGGTGGGGCCAACGTCCTGACTTTC.

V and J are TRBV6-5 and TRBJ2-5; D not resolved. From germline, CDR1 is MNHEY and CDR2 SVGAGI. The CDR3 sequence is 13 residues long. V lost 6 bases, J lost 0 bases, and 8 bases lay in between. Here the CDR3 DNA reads TGTGCCAGCAGGGCCACTAACCAAGAGACCCAGTACTTC. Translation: CASRATNQETQYF.

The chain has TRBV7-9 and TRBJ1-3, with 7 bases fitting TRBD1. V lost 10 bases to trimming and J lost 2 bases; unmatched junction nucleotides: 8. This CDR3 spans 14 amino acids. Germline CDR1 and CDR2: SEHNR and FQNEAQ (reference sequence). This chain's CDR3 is CATRGDTTGNTIYF. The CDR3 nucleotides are TGTGCCACCAGGGGGGACACGACTGGAAACACCATATATTTT.

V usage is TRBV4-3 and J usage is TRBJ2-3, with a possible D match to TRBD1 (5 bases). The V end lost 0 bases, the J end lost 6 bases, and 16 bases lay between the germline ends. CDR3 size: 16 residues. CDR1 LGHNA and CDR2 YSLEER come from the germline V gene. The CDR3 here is CASSQDLQGGFDTQYF. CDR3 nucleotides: TGCGCCAGCAGCCAAGATTTGCAGGGCGGTTTTGATACGCAGTATTTT.

This chain's CDR3 is CSVDSRGGETQYF. CDR3 nucleotides: TGCAGCGTTGATAGCAGGGGCGGGGAGACCCAGTACTTC. The V and J genes are TRBV29-1 and TRBJ2-5; maybe TRBD1 (6 bases). The V gene's germline CDR1 is SQVTM and CDR2 ANQGSEA. Trimming stripped 3 bases from V and 5 bases from J, with 13 bases between. The CDR3 is 13 amino acids.

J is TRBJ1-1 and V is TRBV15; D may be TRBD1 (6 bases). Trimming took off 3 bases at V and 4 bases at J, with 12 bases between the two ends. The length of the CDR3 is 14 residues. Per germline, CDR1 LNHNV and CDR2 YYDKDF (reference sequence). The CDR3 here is CATSSRGSGTEAFF. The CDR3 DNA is TGTGCCACCAGCAGCAGGGGAAGCGGCACTGAAGCTTTCTTT. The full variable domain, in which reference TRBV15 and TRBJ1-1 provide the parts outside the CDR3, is DAMVIQNPRYQVTQFGKPVTLSCSQTLNHNVMYWYQQKSSQAPKLLFHYYDKDFNNEADTPDNFQSRRPNTSFCFLDIRSPGLGDTAMYLCATSSRGSGTEAFFGQGTRLTVV.

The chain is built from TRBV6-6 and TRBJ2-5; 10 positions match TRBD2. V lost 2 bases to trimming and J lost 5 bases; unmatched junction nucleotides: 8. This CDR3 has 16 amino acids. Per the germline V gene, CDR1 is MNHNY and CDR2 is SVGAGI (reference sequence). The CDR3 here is CASSYAQREGLETQYF. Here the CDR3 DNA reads TGTGCCAGCAGTTACGCCCAGCGGGAGGGCCTGGAGACCCAGTACTTC.

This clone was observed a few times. In nucleotides, the CDR3 is TGTGCCAGCAGCGTAGATGAGCGGGAGAATGAGCAGTTCTTC. Translating it yields CASSVDERENEQFF. This chain links TRBV6-1 with TRBJ2-1; 8 bases agree with TRBD2. Losses at the gene ends were 6 bases for V and 7 bases for J; bases not matched to a gene: 8. Germline V gives CDR1 MNHNS, CDR2 SASEGT. CDR3 length: 14 residues.

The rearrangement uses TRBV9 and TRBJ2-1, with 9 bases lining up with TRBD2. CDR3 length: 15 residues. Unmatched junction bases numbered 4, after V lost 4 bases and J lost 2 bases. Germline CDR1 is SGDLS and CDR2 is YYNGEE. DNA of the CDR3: TGTGCCAGCAGCCCCTTAGCGGGGGCCTACAATGAGCAGTTCTTC. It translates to CASSPLAGAYNEQFF.

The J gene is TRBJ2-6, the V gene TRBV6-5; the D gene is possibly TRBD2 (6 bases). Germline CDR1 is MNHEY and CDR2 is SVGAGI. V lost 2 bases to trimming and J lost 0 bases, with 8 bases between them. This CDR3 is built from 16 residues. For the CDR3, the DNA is TGTGCCAGCAGTTACGGGGGGAACTCTGGGGCCAACGTCCTGACTTTC. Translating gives CASSYGGNSGANVLTF.

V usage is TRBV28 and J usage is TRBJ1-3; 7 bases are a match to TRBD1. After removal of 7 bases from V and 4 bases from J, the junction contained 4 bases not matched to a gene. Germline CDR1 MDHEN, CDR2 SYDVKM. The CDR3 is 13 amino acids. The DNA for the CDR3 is TGTGCCAGCAAGACAGGGAACGGAAACACCATATATTTT. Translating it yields CASKTGNGNTIYF.

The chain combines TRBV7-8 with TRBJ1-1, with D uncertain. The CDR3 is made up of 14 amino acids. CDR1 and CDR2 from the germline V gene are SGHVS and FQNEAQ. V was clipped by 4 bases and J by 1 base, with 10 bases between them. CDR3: CASSSLGANTEAFF. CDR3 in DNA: TGTGCCAGCAGCTCCCTAGGTGCGAACACTGAAGCTTTCTTT.

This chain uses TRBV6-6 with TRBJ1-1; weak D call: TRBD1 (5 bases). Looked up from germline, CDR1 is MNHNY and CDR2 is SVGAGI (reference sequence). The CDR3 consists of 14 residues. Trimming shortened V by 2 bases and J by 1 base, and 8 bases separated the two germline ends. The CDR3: CASSYGGANTEAFF. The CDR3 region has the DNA TGTGCCAGCAGTTACGGCGGGGCGAACACTGAAGCTTTCTTT.

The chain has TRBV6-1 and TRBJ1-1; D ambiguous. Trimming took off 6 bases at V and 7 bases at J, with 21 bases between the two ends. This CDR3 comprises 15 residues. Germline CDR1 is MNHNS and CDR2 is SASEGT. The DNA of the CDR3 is TGTGCCAGCAGCGAAAGATTCGGGGTGGGAGGTGAAGCTTTCTTT. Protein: CASSERFGVGGEAFF.

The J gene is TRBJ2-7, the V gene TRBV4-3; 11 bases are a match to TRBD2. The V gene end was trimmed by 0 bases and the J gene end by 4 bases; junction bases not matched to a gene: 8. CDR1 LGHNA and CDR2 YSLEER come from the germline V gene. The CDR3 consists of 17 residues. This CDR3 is CASSQDFASGRSYEQYF. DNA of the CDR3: TGCGCCAGCAGCCAAGATTTTGCTAGCGGGAGGTCATACGAGCAGTACTTC.

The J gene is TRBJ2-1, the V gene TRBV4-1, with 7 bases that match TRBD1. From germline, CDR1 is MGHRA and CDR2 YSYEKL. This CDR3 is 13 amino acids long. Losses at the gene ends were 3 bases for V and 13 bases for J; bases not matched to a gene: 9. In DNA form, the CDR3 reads TGCGCCAGCAGCCACCCGACAGGGCCCGCACAGTTCTTC. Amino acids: CASSHPTGPAQFF.

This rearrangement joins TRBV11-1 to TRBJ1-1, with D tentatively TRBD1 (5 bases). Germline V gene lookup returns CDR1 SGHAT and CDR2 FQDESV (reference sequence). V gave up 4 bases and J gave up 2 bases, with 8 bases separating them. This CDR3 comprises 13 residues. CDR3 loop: CASSYQGNTEAFF. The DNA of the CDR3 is TGTGCCAGCAGCTACCAGGGTAACACTGAAGCTTTCTTT.

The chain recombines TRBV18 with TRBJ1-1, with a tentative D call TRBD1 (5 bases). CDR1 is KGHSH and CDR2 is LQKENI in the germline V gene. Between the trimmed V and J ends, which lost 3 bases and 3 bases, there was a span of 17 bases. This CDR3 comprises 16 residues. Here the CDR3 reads CASSPRLSGMDTEAFF. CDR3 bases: TGTGCCAGCTCACCTCGGTTGTCAGGGATGGACACTGAAGCTTTCTTT.

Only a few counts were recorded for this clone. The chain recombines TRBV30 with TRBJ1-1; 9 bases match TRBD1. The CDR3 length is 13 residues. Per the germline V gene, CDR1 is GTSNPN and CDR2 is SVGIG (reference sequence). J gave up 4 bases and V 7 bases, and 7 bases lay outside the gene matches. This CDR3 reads CAYQTGGFTEAFF. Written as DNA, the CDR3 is TGTGCCTACCAGACAGGGGGGTTCACTGAAGCTTTCTTT.

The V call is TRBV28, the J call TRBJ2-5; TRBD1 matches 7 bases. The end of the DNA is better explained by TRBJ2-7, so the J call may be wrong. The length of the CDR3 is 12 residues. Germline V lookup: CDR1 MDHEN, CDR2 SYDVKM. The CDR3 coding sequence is TGTGCCAGCAGTTCAGGGGGCTACGAGCAGTACTTC. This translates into CASSSGGYEQYF.

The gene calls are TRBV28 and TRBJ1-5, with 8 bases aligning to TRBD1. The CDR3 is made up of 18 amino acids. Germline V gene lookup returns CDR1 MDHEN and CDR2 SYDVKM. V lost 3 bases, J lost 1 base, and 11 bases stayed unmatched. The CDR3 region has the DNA TGTGCCAGCAGTTTCGGAACAGGGGGAGGGATGAGCAATCAGCCCCAGCATTTT. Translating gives CASSFGTGGGMSNQPQHF. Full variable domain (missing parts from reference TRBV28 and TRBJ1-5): DVKVTQSSRYLVKRTGEKVFLECVQDMDHENMFWYRQDPGLGLRLIYFSYDVKMKEKGDIPEGYSVSREKKERFSLILESASTNQTSMYLCASSFGTGGGMSNQPQHFGDGTRLSIL.

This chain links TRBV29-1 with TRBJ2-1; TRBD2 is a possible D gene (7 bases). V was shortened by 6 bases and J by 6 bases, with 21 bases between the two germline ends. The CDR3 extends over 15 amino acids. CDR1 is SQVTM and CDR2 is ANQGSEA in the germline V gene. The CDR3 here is CSVGGGVGGLNEQFF. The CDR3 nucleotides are TGCAGCGTGGGCGGGGGCGTGGGTGGTCTCAATGAGCAGTTCTTC.

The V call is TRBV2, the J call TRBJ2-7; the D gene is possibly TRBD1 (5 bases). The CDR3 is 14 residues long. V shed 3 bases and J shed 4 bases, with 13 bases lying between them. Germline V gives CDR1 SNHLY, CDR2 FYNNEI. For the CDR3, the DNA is TGTGCCAGCAGTGACCAGGGTGCCCTATACGAGCAGTACTTC. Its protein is CASSDQGALYEQYF.

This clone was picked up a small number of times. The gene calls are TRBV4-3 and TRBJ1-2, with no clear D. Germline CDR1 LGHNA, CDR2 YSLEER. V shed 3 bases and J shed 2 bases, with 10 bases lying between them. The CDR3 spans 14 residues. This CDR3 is CASSQETRNYGYTF. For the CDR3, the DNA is TGCGCCAGCAGCCAGGAGACGAGGAACTATGGCTACACCTTC.

The chain's CDR3 is CASSWGQGARYGYTF. CDR3 DNA: TGTGCCAGCAGCTGGGGACAGGGGGCGCGTTATGGCTACACCTTC. The rearrangement uses TRBV5-4 and TRBJ1-2, with TRBD1 matching over 12 bases. V trimming: 3 bases; J trimming: 5 bases; junction bases outside the gene matches: 5. The CDR3 is made up of 15 amino acids. Germline lookup yields CDR1 SGHNT and CDR2 YYREEE (reference sequence). Filled out from reference TRBV5-4 and TRBJ1-2, the complete variable domain reads ETGVTQSPTHLIKTRGQQVTLRCSSQSGHNTVSWYQQALGQGPQFIFQYYREEENGRGNFPPRFSGLQFPNYSSELNVNALELDDSALYLCASSWGQGARYGYTFGSGTRLTVV.

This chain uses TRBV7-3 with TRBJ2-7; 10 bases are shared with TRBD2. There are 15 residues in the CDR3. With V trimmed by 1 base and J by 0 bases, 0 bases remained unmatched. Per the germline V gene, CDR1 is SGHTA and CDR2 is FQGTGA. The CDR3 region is CASSLIAGGSYEQYF. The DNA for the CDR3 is TGTGCCAGCAGCTTAATAGCGGGAGGCTCCTACGAGCAGTACTTC.

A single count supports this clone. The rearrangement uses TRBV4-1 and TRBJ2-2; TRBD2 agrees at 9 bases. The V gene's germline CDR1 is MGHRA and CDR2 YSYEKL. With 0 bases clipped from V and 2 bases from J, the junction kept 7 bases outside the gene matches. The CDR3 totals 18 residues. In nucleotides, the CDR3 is TGCGCCAGCAGCCAAGATTCTAGCGGGACCTTAAACACCGGGGAGCTGTTTTTT. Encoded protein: CASSQDSSGTLNTGELFF.

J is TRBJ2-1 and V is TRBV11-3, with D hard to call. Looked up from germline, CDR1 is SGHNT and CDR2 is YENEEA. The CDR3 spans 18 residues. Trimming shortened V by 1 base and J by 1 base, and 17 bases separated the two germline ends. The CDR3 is CASSLVEPFRISYNEQFF. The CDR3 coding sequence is TGTGCCAGCAGCTTAGTCGAGCCGTTCAGGATATCCTACAATGAGCAGTTCTTC.

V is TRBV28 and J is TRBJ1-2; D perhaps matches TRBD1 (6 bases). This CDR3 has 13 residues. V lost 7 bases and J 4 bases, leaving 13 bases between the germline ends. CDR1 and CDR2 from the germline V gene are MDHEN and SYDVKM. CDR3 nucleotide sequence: TGTGCCAGCAACTTAAGGGGGGGCTATGGCTACACCTTC. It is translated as CASNLRGGYGYTF.